This T cell receptor (beta chain) was observed in a study of T cell responses to AZD1222 COVID-19 vaccine. Germline V CDR1 and CDR2: LGHDT, YNNKEL (reference sequence). The CDR3 runs 14 residues. With V trimmed by 4 bases and J by 8 bases, 10 bases remained unmatched. The assay was immunoSEQ multiplex PCR, and TCRdb's table has in-frame clones only and misses some. The profile covers some 89,000 clones, with under 95% appearing a single time and 3% taken by the ten largest. General study results and limits: Spike-specific TCR breadth rose after two AZD1222 doses, and depth rose as well. Sampled repertoires all dated from after the peak T cell response. Researchers report vaccine-associated CD4 TCRs spanning spike, with dominance at 160-218 and 743-854.

Concerning this clone: Its antigen is currently unknown.

The sequence was collected from an adult in good health. Sequences were derived from peripheral blood, sampled on day 0 of AZD1222 vaccination. This chain connects TRBV3-1 (or the pseudogene TRBV3-2) to TRBJ1-2, with 7 bases matching TRBD1. This CDR3 is CASSPGNRGGGYTF. The CDR3, as DNA: TGTGCCAGCAGCCCAGGGAACAGGGGTGGAGGCTACACCTTC.